This T cell receptor (beta chain) appears in the sequencing data of a study of blood T cell repertoires in COVID-19. Here immunoSEQ multiplex PCR was the method, and the copy in TCRdb shows in-frame clones only, minus some. The table lists roughly 120,000 clones, roughly nine tenths of them singletons. CDR3 size: 13 residues. Germline CDR1 reads SGDLS; CDR2 reads YYNGEE. V lost 1 base, J lost 4 bases, and 6 bases lay in between. This rearrangement joins TRBV9 to TRBJ1-5, with TRBD1 as a possible D gene (5 bases). The sequence came from a man between 65 and 79 years old who had recovered from COVID-19. The sample taken for sequencing was peripheral blood. The CDR3 here is CASSVTGNQPQHF. The CDR3 DNA reads as TGTGCCAGCAGCGTAACAGGAAATCAGCCCCAGCATTTT.